The 26 T cell receptor beta chains below were found in one sample sequenced in a study of STAT5B mutations in CD4+ large granular lymphocyte leukemia. Measured with immunoSEQ multiplex PCR; TCRdb has only the in-frame clones, and not every one. The profile covers tens of thousands of clones, with 81% appearing a single time and 3% to 4% taken by the ten largest. Sequencing input: CD4+ T cells from blood buffy coats. Receptors originate from a human donor in good health.

This clone was seen a handful of times. The chain couples TRBV19 to TRBJ2-1, with a tentative D call TRBD1 (5 bases). The V end was cut by 3 bases, the J end by 2 bases, with 11 bases between. CDR3 length: 15 residues. Germline V gene data show CDR1 as LNHDA and CDR2 as SQIVND (reference sequence). The CDR3 reads CASSILQAPYNEQFF. CDR3 sequence (DNA): TGTGCCAGTAGTATCCTACAGGCCCCCTACAATGAGCAGTTCTTC.

The chain uses TRBV6-6 and TRBJ1-5, with D perhaps matching TRBD1 (6 bases). This CDR3 has 14 residues. Germline V lookup: CDR1 MNHNY, CDR2 SVGAGI (reference sequence). Trimming stripped 7 bases from V and 1 base from J, with 11 bases between. CDR3 region: CASKEDRSNQPQHF. For the CDR3, the DNA is TGTGCCAGCAAAGAGGACAGAAGCAATCAGCCCCAGCATTTT.

This chain links TRBV6-6 with TRBJ1-2, with D possibly matching TRBD1 (5 bases). CDR1 and CDR2 from the germline V gene are MNHNY and SVGAGI (reference sequence). Deletions cut 7 bases from V and 2 bases from J, with 11 bases between. The CDR3 is made up of 13 amino acids. The chain's CDR3 is CASTLDRNYGYTF. DNA of the CDR3: TGTGCCAGCACCCTCGACAGAAACTATGGCTACACCTTC.

This chain links TRBV21-1 with TRBJ1-6; TRBD1, the D gene given by the table, was not confirmed from the DNA. TRBV21-1 is classified as a pseudogene. The CDR3 loop spans 15 amino acids. CDR3 region: CASSKQGDFNSPLHF. In nucleotides, the CDR3 is TGTGCCAGCAGCAAACAAGGGGATTTTAATTCACCCCTCCACTTT.

The chain has TRBV25-1 and TRBJ1-3; 8 nucleotides line up with TRBD1. Trimming removed 4 bases from V and 7 bases from J; junction bases left unmatched: 9. CDR1 and CDR2 (germline): MGHDK, SYGVNS. This CDR3 comprises 15 residues. The chain's CDR3 is CASSAGGSTRNTIYF. CDR3 in DNA: TGTGCCAGCAGTGCAGGGGGCTCTACGAGGAACACCATATATTTT.

This chain uses TRBV29-1 with TRBJ1-4; unclear D gene. V shed 7 bases and J shed 7 bases, with 13 bases lying between them. The CDR3 extends over 12 amino acids. Germline V gene lookup returns CDR1 SQVTM and CDR2 ANQGSEA. CDR3 nucleotides: TGCAGCGCGTCCATCTCGATTGAAAAACTGTTTTTT. It translates to CSASISIEKLFF.

The chain recombines TRBV5-1 with TRBJ2-4; no definite D call. Germline CDR1 reads SGHRS; CDR2 reads YFSETQ. The CDR3 length is 13 residues. V shed 0 bases and J shed 7 bases, with 8 bases lying between them. The CDR3 region has the DNA TGCGCCAGCAGCTTGGGGGTAGATAACATTCAGTACTTC. Translation gives CASSLGVDNIQYF.

This chain joins TRBV11-3 and TRBJ1-1; D unclear. CDR3 size: 14 residues. CDR1 and CDR2 (germline): SGHNT, YENEEA. V lost 5 bases and J lost 1, with 11 bases in between. CDR3 sequence: CASSLIGPNTEAFF. CDR3 DNA sequence: TGTGCCAGCAGCCTCATTGGGCCGAACACTGAAGCTTTCTTT. Full variable domain (rest looked up from reference TRBV11-3 and TRBJ1-1): EAGVVQSPRYKIIEKKQPVAFWCNPISGHNTLYWYLQNLGQGPELLIRYENEEAVDDSQLPKDRFSAERLKGVDSTLKIQPAELGDSAVYLCASSLIGPNTEAFFGQGTRLTVV.

The chain recombines TRBV2 with TRBJ1-1; tentative D call: TRBD1 (5 bases). Trimming took 4 bases from V and 1 from J, leaving 7 bases between them. CDR1 is SNHLY and CDR2 is FYNNEI in the germline V gene. The CDR3 is made up of 13 amino acids. In nucleotides, the CDR3 is TGTGCCAGCAGTGTGCAGGGGAACACTGAAGCTTTCTTT. Its translation is CASSVQGNTEAFF.

The CDR3 region has the DNA TGTGCCAGCAGCTCCCTAGCGGGGGGAGATACGCAGTATTTT. It codes for CASSSLAGGDTQYF. The chain is built from TRBV11-2 and TRBJ2-3; 11 bases line up with TRBD2. Germline CDR1 SGHAT, CDR2 FQNNGV. V gave up 4 bases and J gave up 5 bases; unmatched junction bases: 2. This CDR3 region has 14 residues.

The chain combines TRBV7-9 with TRBJ2-7; the D is unclear. Trimming left V 3 bases short and J 9 bases short, with 18 bases between. This CDR3 is built from 14 residues. From germline, CDR1 is SEHNR and CDR2 FQNEAQ (reference sequence). This chain's CDR3 is CASSFDPPPVGQYF. The CDR3 nucleotides are TGTGCCAGCAGCTTCGACCCACCACCGGTAGGGCAGTACTTC. Complete variable domain (other parts from reference TRBV7-9 and TRBJ2-7): DTGVSQNPRHKITKRGQNVTFRCDPISEHNRLYWYRQTLGQGPEFLTYFQNEAQLEKSRLLSDRFSAERPKGSFSTLEIQRTEQGDSAMYLCASSFDPPPVGQYFGPGTRLTVT.

The chain combines TRBV7-8 with TRBJ2-5; TRBD1 matches 9 bases. V was clipped by 5 bases and J by 2 bases; unmatched bases: 6. Germline V gene sequence: CDR1 SGHVS, CDR2 FQNEAQ. The CDR3 is 15 amino acids. The CDR3 sequence is CASSLLGTGQETQYF. The CDR3 nucleotides are TGTGCCAGCAGCCTCTTAGGGACAGGGCAAGAGACCCAGTACTTC.

This clone appeared a single time. V usage is TRBV27 and J usage is TRBJ2-3; tentative D call: TRBD2 (5 bases). The CDR3 runs 12 residues. Trimming took 8 bases from V and 6 from J, leaving 12 bases between them. The germline gives CDR1 MNHEY, CDR2 SMNVEV (reference sequence). In DNA, the CDR3 is TGTGCCAGCCGCACCCCGGGGGATACGCAGTATTTT. It yields the protein CASRTPGDTQYF.

The CDR3, as DNA: TGTGCCAGCAGCTTAACGCCGGGACAGATGAACACCGGGGAGCTGTTTTTT. Translated: CASSLTPGQMNTGELFF. The rearrangement uses TRBV7-7 and TRBJ2-2; TRBD1 matches at 7 bases. Germline V lookup: CDR1 SSHAT, CDR2 FNYEAQ (reference sequence). J was trimmed by 1 base and V by 2 bases; bases with no gene match: 7. This CDR3 is built from 17 residues.

The rearrangement links TRBV5-4 to TRBJ2-7, with D hard to call. Germline values: CDR1 SGHNT, CDR2 YYREEE (reference sequence). V was trimmed by 0 bases and J by 2 bases, leaving 6 bases between them. This CDR3 comprises 13 residues. The CDR3 region is CASSLAPPYEQYF. In nucleotides, the CDR3 is TGTGCCAGCAGCTTGGCCCCCCCCTACGAGCAGTACTTC.

The chain carries TRBV18 and TRBJ2-5, with D possibly being TRBD1 or TRBD2 (6 bases each). This CDR3 region has 15 residues. Germline V lookup: CDR1 KGHSH, CDR2 LQKENI. The ends were cut back, 3 bases at V and 0 bases at J, with 11 bases in the middle. CDR3 protein: CASSPPGAYQETQYF. The CDR3 DNA reads as TGTGCCAGCTCACCCCCGGGGGCATACCAAGAGACCCAGTACTTC.

The chain carries TRBV29-1 and TRBJ2-2; 7 nucleotides line up with TRBD2. The CDR3 covers 13 residues. V shed 3 bases, J shed 4 bases, and the junction held 2 bases outside the gene matches. Germline lookup yields CDR1 SQVTM and CDR2 ANQGSEA. The CDR3 DNA is TGCAGCGTTGAGGGGAGGGGCACCGGGGAGCTGTTTTTT. Translation gives CSVEGRGTGELFF.

This clone was counted a single time. This rearrangement joins TRBV6-1 to TRBJ2-2; TRBD1 agrees at 7 bases. Germline V gene sequence: CDR1 MNHNS, CDR2 SASEGT. CDR3 length: 15 amino acids. With V trimmed by 5 bases and J by 1 base, 4 bases remained unmatched. The CDR3 protein is CASSWDSRNTGELFF. The CDR3 DNA reads as TGTGCCAGCAGTTGGGACAGCAGGAACACCGGGGAGCTGTTTTTT.

V gene TRBV19 combines with J gene TRBJ1-5; D perhaps matches TRBD1 (5 bases). Germline CDR1 and CDR2: LNHDA and SQIVND (reference sequence). Trimming shortened V by 7 bases and J by 0 bases, and 19 bases separated the two germline ends. This CDR3 spans 17 amino acids. CDR3 loop: CASTGHLQIYSNQPQHF. CDR3 sequence (DNA): TGTGCCAGTACCGGACACCTCCAAATTTATAGCAATCAGCCCCAGCATTTT. Drawing the rest from reference TRBV19 and TRBJ1-5, the complete variable domain is DGGITQSPKYLFRKEGQNVTLSCEQNLNHDAMYWYRQDPGQGLRLIYYSQIVNDFQKGDIAEGYSVSREKKESFPLTVTSAQKNPTAFYLCASTGHLQIYSNQPQHFGDGTRLSIL.

CDR3 coding DNA: TGTGCCAGCAGCTTAGCCTCCAGCGGCCTAGACACCCAGTACTTC. Its translation is CASSLASSGLDTQYF. The chain links TRBV7-2 to TRBJ2-5; D is possibly TRBD2 (5 bases). Germline V gives CDR1 SGHTA, CDR2 FQGNSA. The V end was cut by 0 bases, the J end by 8 bases, with 16 bases between. There are 15 residues in the CDR3.

This clone was picked up a small number of times. V usage is TRBV7-9 and J usage is TRBJ1-6; no clear D. The CDR3 has 16 amino acids. Germline CDR1 reads SEHNR; CDR2 reads FQNEAQ (reference sequence). Between the trimmed V and J ends, which lost 0 bases and 9 bases, there was a span of 15 bases. This CDR3 is CASSLANEGVSSPLHF. As DNA, the CDR3 is TGTGCCAGCAGCTTAGCCAACGAGGGAGTAAGTTCACCCCTCCACTTT.

Note on this clone: At one end, the junction sequence differs from germline, possibly due to a read error. Other DNA sequences in the sample encode the same CDR3. CDR3 bases: TGTGCTAGCAGCTTAGCCAGGGTTAACGGGGAGCTGTTTTTT. Translation gives CASSLARVNGELFF. The rearrangement links TRBV11-2 to TRBJ2-2, with D possibly TRBD1 on 5 matching bases. Germline V CDR1 and CDR2: SGHAT, FQNNGV. This CDR3 region has 14 residues.

The chain carries TRBV28 and TRBJ2-7; 8 positions agree with TRBD1. CDR1 MDHEN and CDR2 SYDVKM come from the germline V gene. The CDR3 sequence is 17 residues long. Trimming removed 10 bases from V and 4 bases from J; junction bases left unmatched: 21. DNA of the CDR3: TGTGCCATTACGGGGGCAGGGGGCGGGCGACCGATGTACGAGCAGTACTTC. Translating gives CAITGAGGGRPMYEQYF.

The chain employs TRBV21-1 and TRBJ2-5; the tabulated D call, TRBD2, remains unverified against the DNA. TRBV21-1 is annotated as a pseudogene. The CDR3 has 17 amino acids. CDR3 in DNA: TGTGCCAGCAGCTCCCGACTAGCGGGGGGGAAGGAAGAGACCCAGTACTTC. Translated, it gives CASSSRLAGGKEETQYF.

The J gene is TRBJ1-4, the V gene TRBV7-2; D gene uncertain. CDR3 length: 13 residues. V lost 5 bases and J lost 8, with 12 bases in between. CDR1 and CDR2 (germline): SGHTA, FQGNSA. In nucleotides, the CDR3 is TGTGCCAGCAGCCAATCCCCCCAGGAAAAACTGTTTTTT. It yields the protein CASSQSPQEKLFF.

Here the CDR3 DNA reads TGCGCCAGCAGCCAAGGGGCCAGCGGGGGTTTCACCGGGGAGCTGTTTTTT. Its protein is CASSQGASGGFTGELFF. This sequence joins TRBV4-1 and TRBJ2-2; 8 nucleotides line up with TRBD2. Unmatched junction bases numbered 8, after V lost 1 base and J lost 4 bases. CDR3 size: 17 residues. Per the germline V gene, CDR1 is MGHRA and CDR2 is YSYEKL.